Listed below are T cell receptor beta chains from one sample, sequenced in a study of cytomegalovirus exposure and HLA in healthy donors. Repertoires were generated with immunoSEQ multiplex PCR, while TCRdb's copy carries only in-frame clones and drops some. Of around 200,000 clones in the sample, about 83% were seen once. Sequencing was performed on PBMCs. All receptors come from a woman aged 50 to 60 in good health and CMV-seropositive. The CDR3 runs from the conserved cysteine through the conserved F or W. D genes are given only for firm matches. Only some rows state a clone size, as once, few, many or a class for expanded clones.

d_call clone_size j_call v_call cdr3_aa cdr3_nt
- - TRBJ2-3 TRBV9 CASSVGAGSTDTQYF TGTGCCAGCAGCGTAGGGGCGGGGAGCACAGATACGCAGTATTTT
- once TRBJ1-6 TRBV7-9 CASSLSNSPLHF TGTGCCAGCAGCTTGAGTAATTCACCCCTCCACTTT
TRBD1 - TRBJ1-1 TRBV2 CATRGQGGNTEAFF TGTGCCACCAGGGGGCAGGGTGGGAACACTGAAGCTTTCTTT
TRBD2 once TRBJ2-7 TRBV10-3 CAIRRAGGSYEQYF TGTGCCATCAGGAGAGCGGGGGGCTCCTACGAGCAGTACTTC
- - TRBJ2-3 TRBV5-4 CASSLGAETDTQYF TGTGCCAGCAGCTTGGGGGCAGAGACAGATACGCAGTATTTT
- few TRBJ1-1 TRBV6-5 CASSYGQNTEAFF TGTGCCAGCAGTTACGGACAGAACACTGAAGCTTTCTTT
- - TRBJ1-1 TRBV11-2 CASSPPPAGNTEAFF TGTGCCAGCAGCCCGCCCCCCGCCGGGAACACTGAAGCTTTCTTT
TRBD1 few TRBJ2-1 TRBV5-1 CASSSDPGQGFRLSSYNEQFF TGCGCCAGCAGCTCCGATCCGGGACAGGGGTTCCGACTAAGCTCCTACAATGAGCAGTTCTTC
TRBD1 - TRBJ2-2 TRBV27 CASSSLTGGWTGELFF TGTGCCAGCAGTTCGCTTACAGGGGGATGGACCGGGGAGCTGTTTTTT
TRBD2 - TRBJ2-3 TRBV6-4 CASSGLAGGTDTQYF TGTGCCAGCAGTGGACTAGCGGGTGGCACAGATACGCAGTATTTT
- - TRBJ2-3 TRBV21-1 CASSKQGRVPWGLPLTDTQYF TGTGCCAGCAGCAAACAGGGCCGAGTCCCGTGGGGACTTCCGTTAACAGATACGCAGTATTTT
- - TRBJ2-1 TRBV4-3 CASSQVGTQNNEQFF TGCGCCAGCAGCCAAGTGGGGACACAAAACAATGAGCAGTTCTTC
- - TRBJ2-7 TRBV27 CASKVPGRYEQYF TGTGCCAGCAAGGTTCCAGGGAGGTACGAGCAGTACTTC